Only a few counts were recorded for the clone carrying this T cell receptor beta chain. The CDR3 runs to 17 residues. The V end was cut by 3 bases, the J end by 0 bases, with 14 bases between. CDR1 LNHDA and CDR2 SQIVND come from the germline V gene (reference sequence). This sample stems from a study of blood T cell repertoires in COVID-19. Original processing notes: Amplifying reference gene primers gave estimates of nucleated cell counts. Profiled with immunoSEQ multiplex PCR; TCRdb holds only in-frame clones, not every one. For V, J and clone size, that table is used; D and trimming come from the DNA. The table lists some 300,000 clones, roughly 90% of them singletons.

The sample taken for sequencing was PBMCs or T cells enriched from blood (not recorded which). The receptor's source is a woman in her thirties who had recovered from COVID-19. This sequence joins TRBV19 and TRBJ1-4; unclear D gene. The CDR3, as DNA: TGTGCCAGTAGTATTGGAAACAGCCTTACAACTAATGAAAAACTGTTTTTT. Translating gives CASSIGNSLTTNEKLFF.